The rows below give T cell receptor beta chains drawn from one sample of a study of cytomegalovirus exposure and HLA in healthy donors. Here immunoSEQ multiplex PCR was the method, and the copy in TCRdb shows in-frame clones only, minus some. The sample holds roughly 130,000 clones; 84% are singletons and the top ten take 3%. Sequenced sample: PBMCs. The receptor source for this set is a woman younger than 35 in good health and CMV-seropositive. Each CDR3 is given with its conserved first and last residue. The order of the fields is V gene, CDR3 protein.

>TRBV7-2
CASSLGSGQETQYF
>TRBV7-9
CASSLLGRSEQFF
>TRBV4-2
CASSQGLDASTDTQYF
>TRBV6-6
CASSYSRQTGITEAFF
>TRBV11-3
CASSLTASTDTQYF
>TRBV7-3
CASSLGGTGGIDTQYF
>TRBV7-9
CASSPPGDRGPGYTF
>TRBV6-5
CAGGQLGGELFF
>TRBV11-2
CASSSVRWDRTTGELFF
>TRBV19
CASSLIAGGSYEQYF
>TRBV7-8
CASSLVFRQGTNTEAFF
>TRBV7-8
CASSLATSGGIHQETQYF
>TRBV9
CASEGGGTEAFF
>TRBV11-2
CASSSGEREKLFF
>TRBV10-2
CASSVGVGGGDEQYF
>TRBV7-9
CSSSLKGGEKLFF
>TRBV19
CASSLRTGNTEAFF
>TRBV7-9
CSSSSSRGHYGYTF
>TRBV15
CATSRDPGDGYTF
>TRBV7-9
CSSSPRGGRRYNEQFF
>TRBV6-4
CASSGPGDTQYF
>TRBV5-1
CATSSQGNSPLHF
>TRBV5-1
CASSLKQGNEQYF
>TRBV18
CASSPPSMYEQYF
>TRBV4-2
CASSQDRDRNTEAFF
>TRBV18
CASSHKRAPGEQYF
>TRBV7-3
CASATSGGTTDTQYF
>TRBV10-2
CASSELESARGEQYF
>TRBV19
CASSVGTLNTEAFF
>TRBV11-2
CASSSPRTGESGYTF
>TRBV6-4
CASSESSEGNTGELFF
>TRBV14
CASSQPGGSYEQYF
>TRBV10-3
CAMGDRGGEETQYF
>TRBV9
CASSAGQGLQETQYF
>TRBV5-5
CASSFWTGGNEQYF
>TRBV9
CASSALPGLAGADTQYF
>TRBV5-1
CASSLEGGENSPLHF
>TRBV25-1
CASSGGPGTSSETQYF
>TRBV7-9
CASSKNDWIYGYTF
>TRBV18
CASSPPGQGVGTQYF
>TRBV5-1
CASSSPGGYTEAFF
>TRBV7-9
CASSVGEGYEQYF
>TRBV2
CASSDTGELFF
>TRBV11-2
CASSPGRGQYYEQYF
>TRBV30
CAWNQPIARDRGGSSYNSPLHF
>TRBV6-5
CASSPRGWDEQFF
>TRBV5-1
CASSFGGANEKLFF
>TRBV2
CASSEDRVWEEKLFF
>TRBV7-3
CASSPTLAGGYNEQFF
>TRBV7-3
CASSLSGGGSLHNEQFF
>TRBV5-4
CASSSDPGETQYF
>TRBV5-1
CASSQDRGNDEQYF
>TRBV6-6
CASKRFGGYTEAFF
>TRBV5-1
CASSLSSGGYYNEQFF